The 31 T cell receptor beta chains below all came from one sample that was sequenced in a study of blood T cells in healthy people across ages. A second PCR of roughly 7 to 11 cycles used a sample-barcoded 5' primer and a J-beta primer mix. TCRdb re-called the 5' RACE reads through MiXCR, storing one row per CDR3 protein. The table includes some 940,000 distinct CDR3 sequences, under 35% detected once. The data also belong to a second study, concerning T cells of mothers and their children.

Material for sequencing was blood. All receptors come from a woman in her thirties or forties in good health.

This clonotype was seen only a few times. CDR3 bases: TGTGCCAGCAGCGACGTGGGACAGGGGTTATACAATGAGCAGTTCTTC. It translates to CASSDVGQGLYNEQFF. J is TRBJ2-1 and V is TRBV9, with TRBD1 identical over 10 bases. J gave up 4 bases and V 3 bases, and 7 bases lay outside the gene matches. CDR1 and CDR2 from the germline V gene are SGDLS and YYNGEE. There are 16 residues in the CDR3.

This clonotype was found many times. The chain employs TRBV5-1 and TRBJ2-5; 7 bases are shared with TRBD2. V was clipped by 3 bases and J by 1 base; unmatched bases: 6. Germline-derived CDR1 and CDR2 are SGHRS and YFSETQ. The CDR3 runs 15 residues. The CDR3 here is CASSWRGGVQETQYF. CDR3 nucleotide sequence: TGCGCCAGCAGCTGGCGGGGAGGGGTCCAAGAGACCCAGTACTTC.

This clonotype was counted between two and nine times. V usage is TRBV7-3 and J usage is TRBJ2-1; D is possibly TRBD1 or TRBD2 (5 bases each). This CDR3 has 16 amino acids. From germline, CDR1 is SGHTA and CDR2 FQGTGA. The V end lost 3 bases, the J end lost 4 bases, and 16 bases lay between the germline ends. This CDR3 reads CASSLTGTTGYNEQFF. DNA of the CDR3: TGTGCCAGCAGCTTGACCGGGACCACGGGGTACAATGAGCAGTTCTTC.

This clonotype has a handful of counts. This chain links TRBV4-3 with TRBJ1-6, with 8 bases identical to TRBD1. Unmatched junction bases numbered 8, after V lost 3 bases and J lost 10 bases. The CDR3 covers 15 residues. Germline V gives CDR1 LGHNA, CDR2 YSLEER. CDR3 amino acids: CASSQADRVISPLHF. CDR3 in DNA: TGCGCCAGCAGCCAGGCGGACAGGGTTATATCACCCCTCCACTTT.

CDR3 in amino acids: CASSWGTTGNEQFF. CDR3 coding DNA: TGTGCCAGCTCCTGGGGGACTACGGGGAATGAGCAGTTCTTC. The chain links TRBV2 to TRBJ2-1, with 7 positions matching TRBD2. Germline CDR1 and CDR2: SNHLY and FYNNEI. The CDR3 loop spans 14 amino acids. V shed 8 bases and J 7 bases; nucleotides not matched to a gene: 11.

To note about this clonotype: A junction end diverges from the germline sequence, so it may reflect a read error. The chain carries TRBV2 and TRBJ1-2, with TRBD1 identical over 9 bases. The CDR3 length is 13 residues. CDR1 is SNHLY, CDR2 FYNNEI, per germline. CDR3 residues: CVSSDRGYYGYTF. The DNA of the CDR3 is TGTGTCAGCAGCGACAGGGGGTACTATGGCTACACCTTC.

The chain has TRBV6-6 and TRBJ1-1; D gene ambiguous. The CDR3 length is 13 residues. Germline assignment: CDR1 MNHNY and CDR2 SVGAGI (reference sequence). V was clipped by 7 bases and J by 3 bases, with 12 bases between them. CDR3 nucleotide sequence: TGTGCCAGCACCAATCCTTCGGACACTGAAGCTTTCTTT. Translation: CASTNPSDTEAFF.

This clonotype was picked up a small number of times. The chain carries TRBV5-1 and TRBJ1-3; D gene unclear. The CDR3 runs to 14 residues. V was shortened by 4 bases and J by 0 bases, with 8 bases between the two germline ends. The V gene's germline CDR1 is SGHRS and CDR2 YFSETQ. The chain's CDR3 is CASSPSVSGNTIYF. The CDR3 DNA reads TGCGCCAGCAGCCCGTCCGTCTCTGGAAACACCATATATTTT.

J is TRBJ1-6 and V is TRBV28; D is unclear. The CDR3 is 16 amino acids. Germline CDR1 reads MDHEN; CDR2 reads SYDVKM. The germline V and J ends were trimmed by 10 bases and 0 bases, with 16 bases remaining between them. The CDR3 region has the DNA TGTGCCATCGAGGAGAGCAGGAGCTCCTATAATTCACCCCTCCACTTT. Amino acid sequence: CAIEESRSSYNSPLHF. Together with reference TRBV28 and TRBJ1-6, the CDR3 gives the full variable domain: DVKVTQSSRYLVKRTGEKVFLECVQDMDHENMFWYRQDPGLGLRLIYFSYDVKMKEKGDIPEGYSVSREKKERFSLILESASTNQTSMYLCAIEESRSSYNSPLHFGNGTRLTVT.

This clonotype was seen a few times. This sequence joins TRBV9 and TRBJ2-3, with a possible D match to TRBD1 (5 bases). The V gene's germline CDR1 is SGDLS and CDR2 YYNGEE. This CDR3 comprises 13 residues. Trimming removed 0 bases at V and 6 bases at J, with 8 bases between. CDR3 loop: CASSVETADTQYF. The CDR3 nucleotides are TGTGCCAGCAGCGTAGAGACAGCCGATACGCAGTATTTT.

This clonotype has only one observation. This chain connects TRBV12-3 or TRBV12-4 to TRBJ2-5, with unresolved D. V shed 3 bases and J shed 12 bases, with 14 bases lying between them. This CDR3 is 12 amino acids long. For the CDR3, the DNA is TGTGCCAGCAGTTTGAGTGACAATGAGGAGTACTTC. It is translated as CASSLSDNEEYF.

There are many counts of this clonotype. The chain recombines TRBV29-1 with TRBJ2-7; the D is unclear. Germline V gene sequence: CDR1 SQVTM, CDR2 ANQGSEA. This CDR3 contains 16 residues. The V end lost 0 bases, the J end lost 2 bases, and 17 bases lay between the germline ends. CDR3 residues: CSVEDYSRGSPYEQYF. The CDR3 coding sequence is TGCAGCGTTGAAGATTACTCGAGAGGATCCCCCTACGAGCAGTACTTC.

Ten or more counts support this clonotype. The J gene is TRBJ2-5, the V gene TRBV5-1; D not resolved. The germline CDR1 and CDR2 sequences are SGHRS and YFSETQ. This CDR3 spans 15 amino acids. V lost 4 bases, J lost 0 bases, and 13 bases lay in between. The CDR3 region has the DNA TGCGCCAGCAGCCTCCTTACGAGGTACCAAGAGACCCAGTACTTC. Translating it yields CASSLLTRYQETQYF.

The chain carries TRBV2 and TRBJ1-2; D gene unclear. Germline V gives CDR1 SNHLY, CDR2 FYNNEI. CDR3 length: 15 amino acids. V dropped 2 bases and J dropped 4 bases, with 14 bases sitting between them. This CDR3 reads CASSENGVSSYGYTF. As DNA, the CDR3 is TGTGCCAGCAGTGAAAATGGGGTTAGCAGCTATGGCTACACCTTC.

This clonotype was detected many times. This chain uses TRBV9 with TRBJ1-2; possible D gene TRBD1, 6 bases. The CDR3 covers 15 residues. Per germline, CDR1 SGDLS and CDR2 YYNGEE. The V gene lost 1 base and the J gene lost 3 bases, with 13 bases spanning the gap. CDR3 DNA sequence: TGTGCCAGCAGCGTATCCTCGGACAGTTACTATGGCTACACCTTC. Protein sequence: CASSVSSDSYYGYTF.

This clonotype turned up a few times. The J gene is TRBJ2-3, the V gene TRBV27; D possibly corresponds to TRBD1 (5 bases). The ends were cut back, 9 bases at V and 11 bases at J, with 18 bases in the middle. The CDR3 loop spans 12 amino acids. CDR1 is MNHEY, CDR2 SMNVEV, per germline (reference sequence). The CDR3 DNA sequence: TGTGCCAGTTCCTTCCCAGGACACGGGCAGTATTTT. Residues: CASSFPGHGQYF.

This chain links TRBV9 with TRBJ1-1; no clear D gene. V was pared by 3 bases and J by 1 base, with 13 bases between. CDR1 SGDLS and CDR2 YYNGEE come from the germline V gene. The CDR3 runs 15 residues. The CDR3 loop reads CASSAQDRGNTEAFF. Here the CDR3 DNA reads TGTGCCAGCAGCGCTCAGGACCGGGGGAACACTGAAGCTTTCTTT.

CDR3 in amino acids: CASSVQENTQYF. CDR3 sequence (DNA): TGCGCCAGCAGCGTACAGGAAAATACGCAGTATTTT. This chain joins TRBV5-1 and TRBJ2-3; perhaps TRBD1 as D (5 bases). CDR3 length equals 12 residues. The ends were cut back, 4 bases at V and 7 bases at J, with 10 bases in the middle. Germline values: CDR1 SGHRS, CDR2 YFSETQ.

V and J are TRBV7-3 and TRBJ2-7; TRBD2 matches 10 bases. V lost 0 bases and J lost 7; bases outside the gene matches: 15. From germline, CDR1 is SGHTA and CDR2 FQGTGA. The CDR3 contains 18 residues. The chain's CDR3 is CASSLTRGVAGGPNEQYF. CDR3 sequence (DNA): TGTGCCAGCAGCTTAACGAGGGGAGTAGCGGGGGGACCCAATGAGCAGTACTTC.

This clonotype showed up many times. This chain uses TRBV12-5 with TRBJ2-5, with D possibly called TRBD1 or TRBD2 (5 bases each). The CDR3 has 12 residues. V was pared by 8 bases and J by 4 bases, with 11 bases between. Germline CDR1 reads LGHNT; CDR2 reads FRNRAP. In nucleotides, the CDR3 is TGTGCTAGTTCGGGACCCGGAGAGACCCAGTACTTC. The encoded protein is CASSGPGETQYF.

This clonotype was found many times. This rearrangement joins TRBV6-6 to TRBJ2-1, with TRBD2 identical over 8 bases. Germline V gives CDR1 MNHNY, CDR2 SVGAGI (reference sequence). The ends lost 2 bases at V and 5 bases at J; junction bases unmatched: 5. This CDR3 spans 15 amino acids. Here the CDR3 DNA reads TGTGCCAGCAGTTACGAGCGGGGGAAGGACAATGAGCAGTTCTTC. This encodes CASSYERGKDNEQFF.

This clonotype has a handful of counts. The V and J genes are TRBV28 and TRBJ1-2; 7 bases line up with TRBD1. The ends lost 5 bases at V and 7 bases at J; junction bases unmatched: 10. CDR1 and CDR2 (germline): MDHEN, SYDVKM. The CDR3 runs to 14 residues. CDR3 nucleotide sequence: TGTGCCAGCAGTCTAGCGACAGGGATCGGTGGCTACACCTTC. This codes for CASSLATGIGGYTF.

Only one count was recorded for this clonotype. The CDR3 DNA reads TGCAGTGCCCCAGTTAGCACAGATACGCAGTATTTT. It translates to CSAPVSTDTQYF. The chain is built from TRBV20-1 and TRBJ2-3; D unclear. Germline loops: CDR1 DFQATT, CDR2 SNEGSKA (reference sequence). This CDR3 region has 12 residues. V was clipped by 6 bases and J by 0 bases, with 7 bases between them.

The table lists this clonotype with many counts. The chain carries TRBV15 and TRBJ2-7; 8 bases are shared with TRBD1. Germline lookup yields CDR1 LNHNV and CDR2 YYDKDF (reference sequence). CDR3 size: 15 residues. V trimming: 5 bases; J trimming: 0 bases; junction bases outside the gene matches: 6. CDR3 coding DNA: TGTGCCACCAGCGAAAATACAGGGGGCTCCTACGAGCAGTACTTC. Protein sequence: CATSENTGGSYEQYF.

The genes are TRBV20-1 and TRBJ2-1, with D maybe TRBD2 (6 bases). CDR1 is DFQATT, CDR2 SNEGSKA, per germline (reference sequence). CDR3 size: 15 residues. V was trimmed by 0 bases and J by 3 bases, leaving 12 bases between them. CDR3 protein: CSARDVGGDYNEQFF. CDR3 nucleotides: TGCAGTGCTAGAGATGTGGGCGGGGACTACAATGAGCAGTTCTTC.

V usage is TRBV29-1 and J usage is TRBJ2-1; D possibly corresponds to TRBD1 (6 bases). Trimming pared 3 bases from V and 8 bases from J, leaving 29 bases between. Germline V lookup: CDR1 SQVTM, CDR2 ANQGSEA. The CDR3 spans 18 residues. Here the CDR3 reads CSVDFFSWGTPEDHEQFF. For the CDR3, the DNA is TGCAGCGTTGACTTTTTTTCGTGGGGGACACCGGAGGACCATGAGCAGTTCTTC.

With respect to this clonotype: A far larger clone is a single base away, which makes a read error likely. This chain joins TRBV12-3 or TRBV12-4 and TRBJ2-7; no firm D call. This CDR3 has 11 amino acids. With 6 bases removed from V and 3 bases from J, the gap between germline ends came to 6 bases. The CDR3 DNA is TGTGCCAGCAGCTGGGACTACGAGCAGTACTTC. Residues: CASSWDYEQYF.

This clonotype was recorded at least ten times. The V and J genes are TRBV6-2 or TRBV6-3 and TRBJ2-6; D unresolved. In germline, CDR1 is MNHEY, CDR2 SVGEGT. The CDR3 contains 14 residues. The germline V and J ends were trimmed by 2 bases and 4 bases, with 6 bases remaining between them. Here the CDR3 reads CASSYVSGANVLTF. The CDR3 DNA reads as TGTGCCAGCAGTTACGTATCCGGGGCCAACGTCCTGACTTTC.

This clonotype was seen more than once but under ten times. Being one base from a much bigger clone, this may be a read error. The rearrangement links TRBV20-1 to TRBJ2-1, with 9 bases matching TRBD2. The J call may be wrong; the DNA end is better matched by TRBJ2-7. CDR1 is DFQATT, CDR2 SNEGSKA, per germline (reference sequence). The CDR3 contains 15 residues. The CDR3 DNA reads TGCAGTGCTAGAGTAGCGGGGGCCTCCTACAATGAGCAGTACTTC. Translation: CSARVAGASYNEQYF.

About this clonotype: This may be a read error: a much more frequent sequence differs by one nucleotide. The CDR3, as DNA: TGTGCCACCAGACAATCGCCAGGGAACTACAATGAGCAGTACTTC. Translating it yields CATRQSPGNYNEQYF. The chain recombines TRBV15 with TRBJ2-4; a possible D gene is TRBD1 (5 bases). Germline V lookup: CDR1 LNHNV, CDR2 YYDKDF (reference sequence). The V gene lost 6 bases and the J gene lost 13 bases, with 25 bases spanning the gap. CDR3 length equals 15 residues.

Regarding this clonotype: A junction end diverges from the germline sequence, so it may reflect a read error. The rearrangement links TRBV15 to TRBJ1-5, with 7 bases that match TRBD1. From germline, CDR1 is LNHNV and CDR2 YYDKDF (reference sequence). The CDR3 length is 16 residues. The CDR3 is CVTSRGRQGGFQPQHF. DNA of the CDR3: TGTGTCACCAGCAGAGGGAGGCAGGGGGGGTTTCAGCCCCAGCATTTT. Full variable domain (outside the CDR3, taken from reference TRBV15 and TRBJ1-5): DAMVIQNPRYQVTQFGKPVTLSCSQTLNHNVMYWYQQKSSQAPKLLFHYYDKDFNNEADTPDNFQSRRPNTSFCFLDIRSPGLGDTAMYLCVTSRGRQGGFQPQHFGDGTRLSIL.